The clone carrying this T cell receptor (beta chain) was seen more than once but under ten times. Its antigen remains unknown. Primers for the PCR totalled 60 Vbeta and 13 Jbeta. Here immunoSEQ multiplex PCR was the method, and the copy in TCRdb shows in-frame clones only, minus some. The sample has about 130,000 clones, roughly 9.7% seen once. The data originate from a study of cytomegalovirus exposure and HLA in healthy donors. In the study overall: Earlier sequencing of 150 million to 200 million T cells yielded approximately 100 million unique TCR beta sequences. Study-wide results and limits: Association with HLA alleles at 0.05 false discovery rate was found for roughly 17,000 TCR beta sequences in a later analysis. Evidence from a later analysis indicated that most CMV-associated TCR beta chains looked HLA-restricted. Sequencing likely generated an artifact that appeared as a cluster of highly shared sequence variants.

The V gene lost 4 bases and the J gene lost 5 bases, with 14 bases spanning the gap. CDR1 SNHLY and CDR2 FYNNEI come from the germline V gene. The CDR3 is 14 amino acids. The sample was PBMCs. The TCR sequence derives from a man in his fifties in good health and CMV-seronegative. The chain is built from TRBV2 and TRBJ2-5; D is possibly TRBD1 (7 bases). CDR3 residues: CASSVEGAGETQYF. The CDR3 DNA reads TGTGCCAGCAGTGTGGAGGGGGCGGGGGAGACCCAGTACTTC. Based on the CDR3 plus reference TRBV2 and TRBJ2-5, the full variable domain is EPEVTQTPSHQVTQMGQEVILRCVPISNHLYFYWYRQILGQKVEFLVSFYNNEISEKSEIFDDQFSVERPDGSNFTLKIRSTKLEDSAMYFCASSVEGAGETQYFGPGTRLLVL.